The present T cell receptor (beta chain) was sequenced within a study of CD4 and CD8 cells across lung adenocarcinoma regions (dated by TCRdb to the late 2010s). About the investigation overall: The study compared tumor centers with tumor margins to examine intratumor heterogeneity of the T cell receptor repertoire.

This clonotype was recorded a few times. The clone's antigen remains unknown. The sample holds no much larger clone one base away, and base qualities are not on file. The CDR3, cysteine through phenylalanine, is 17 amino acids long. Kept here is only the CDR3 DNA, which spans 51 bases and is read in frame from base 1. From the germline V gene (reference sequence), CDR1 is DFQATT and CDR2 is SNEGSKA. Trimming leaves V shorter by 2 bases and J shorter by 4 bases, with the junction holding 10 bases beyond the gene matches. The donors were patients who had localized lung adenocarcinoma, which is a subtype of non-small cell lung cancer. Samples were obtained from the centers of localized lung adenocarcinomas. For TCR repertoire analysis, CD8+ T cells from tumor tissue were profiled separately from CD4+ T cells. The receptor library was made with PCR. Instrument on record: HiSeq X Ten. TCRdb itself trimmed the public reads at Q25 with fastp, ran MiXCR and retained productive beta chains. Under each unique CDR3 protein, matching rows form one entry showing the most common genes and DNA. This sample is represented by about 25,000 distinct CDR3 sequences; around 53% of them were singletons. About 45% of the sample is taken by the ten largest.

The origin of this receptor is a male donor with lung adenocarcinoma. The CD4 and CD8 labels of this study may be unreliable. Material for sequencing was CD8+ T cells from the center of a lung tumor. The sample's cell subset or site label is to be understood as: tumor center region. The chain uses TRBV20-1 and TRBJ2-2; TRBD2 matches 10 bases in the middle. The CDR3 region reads CSARSLAGGVITGELFF. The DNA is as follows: TGCAGTGCTAGATCGTTAGCGGGAGGCGTCATCACCGGGGAGCTGTTTTTT.